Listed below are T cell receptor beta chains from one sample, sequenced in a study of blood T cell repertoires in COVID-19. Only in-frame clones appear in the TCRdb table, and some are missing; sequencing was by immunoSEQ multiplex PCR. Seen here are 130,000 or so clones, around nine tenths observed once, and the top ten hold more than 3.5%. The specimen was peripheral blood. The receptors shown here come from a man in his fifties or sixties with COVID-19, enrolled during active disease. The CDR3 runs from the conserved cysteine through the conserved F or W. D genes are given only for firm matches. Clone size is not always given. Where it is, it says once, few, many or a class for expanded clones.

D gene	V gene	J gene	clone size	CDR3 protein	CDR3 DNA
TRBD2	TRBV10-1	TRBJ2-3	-	CASTGLRTDTQYF	TGCGCCAGCACGGGACTAAGGACAGATACGCAGTATTTT
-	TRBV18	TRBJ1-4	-	CASSQQGARSEKLFF	TGTGCCAGCTCACAACAGGGTGCGAGGAGTGAAAAACTGTTTTTT
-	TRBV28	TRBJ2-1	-	CASTRNLPGLQTNEQFF	TGTGCCAGCACCAGAAATTTGCCGGGACTCCAAACCAATGAGCAGTTCTTC
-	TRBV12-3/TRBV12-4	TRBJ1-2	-	CASITKGGLGYTF	TGTGCCAGCATTACTAAAGGTGGACTTGGCTACACCTTC
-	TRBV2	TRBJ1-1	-	CASRLGTEAFF	TGTGCCAGTAGACTAGGCACTGAAGCTTTCTTT
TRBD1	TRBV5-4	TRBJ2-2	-	CASSPADRVGTGELFF	TGTGCCAGCAGCCCGGCCGACAGGGTTGGCACCGGGGAGCTGTTTTTT
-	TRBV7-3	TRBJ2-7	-	CASSRGGGLAYEQYF	TGTGCCAGCAGCCGGGGAGGTGGCCTGGCCTACGAGCAGTACTTC
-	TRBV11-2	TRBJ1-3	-	CASSQIGNTIYF	TGTGCCAGCAGCCAGATAGGAAACACCATATATTTT
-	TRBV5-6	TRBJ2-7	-	CASSAGPEQYF	TGTGCCAGCAGCGCGGGGCCCGAGCAGTACTTC
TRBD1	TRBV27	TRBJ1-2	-	CASSRWTGTVEGYTF	TGTGCCAGCAGTCGCTGGACAGGGACAGTCGAAGGCTACACCTTC
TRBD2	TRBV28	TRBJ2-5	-	CASSYGGGFQETQYF	TGTGCCAGCAGTTACGGCGGGGGATTTCAAGAGACCCAGTACTTC
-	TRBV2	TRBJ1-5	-	CASSESRTHSNQPQHF	TGTGCCAGCAGTGAAAGCCGGACACATAGCAATCAGCCCCAGCATTTT
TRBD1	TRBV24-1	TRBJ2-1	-	CATSDVGQGVLNEQFF	TGTGCCACCAGTGATGTTGGACAGGGGGTGTTAAATGAGCAGTTCTTC
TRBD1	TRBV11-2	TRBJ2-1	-	CASSFRATGRSNEQFF	TGTGCCAGCAGCTTCCGGGCGACAGGGCGATCCAATGAGCAGTTCTTC
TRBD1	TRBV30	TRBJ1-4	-	CAWSVQGDRDEKLFF	TGTGCCTGGAGTGTACAAGGGGACAGGGATGAAAAACTGTTTTTT
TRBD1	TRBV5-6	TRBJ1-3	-	CASSRGQGHSGNTIYF	TGTGCCAGCAGCCGCGGACAGGGACACTCTGGAAACACCATATATTTT
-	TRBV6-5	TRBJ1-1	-	CASSDSGQMNTEAFF	TGTGCCAGCAGTGACTCCGGACAGATGAACACTGAAGCTTTCTTT
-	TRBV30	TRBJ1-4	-	CAWSGPGREKLFF	TGTGCCTGGAGTGGCCCCGGTCGGGAAAAACTGTTTTTT
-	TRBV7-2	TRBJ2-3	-	CASSLSGGRTDTQYF	TGTGCCAGCAGCTTATCCGGGGGAAGGACAGATACGCAGTATTTT
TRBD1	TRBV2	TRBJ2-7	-	CASSEVGTGGSGEQYF	TGTGCCAGCAGTGAAGTAGGGACAGGGGGGTCTGGAGAGCAGTACTTC
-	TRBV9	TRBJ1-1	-	CASSPGQGPNEMNTEAFF	TGTGCCAGCAGCCCAGGTCAGGGCCCGAACGAGATGAACACTGAAGCTTTCTTT
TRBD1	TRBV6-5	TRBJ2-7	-	CASRLDRVGEQYF	TGTGCCAGCAGACTAGACAGGGTTGGGGAGCAGTACTTC
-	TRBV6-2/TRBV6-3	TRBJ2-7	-	CASSYSPGSQFYEQYF	TGTGCCAGCAGTTACTCTCCAGGCTCCCAATTCTACGAGCAGTACTTC
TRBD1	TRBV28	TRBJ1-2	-	CASRDRAGYTF	TGTGCCAGCAGAGACAGGGCTGGCTACACCTTC
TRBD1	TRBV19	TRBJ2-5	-	CASSTSGTGIQETQYF	TGTGCCAGTAGTACTTCCGGGACAGGGATCCAAGAGACCCAGTACTTC
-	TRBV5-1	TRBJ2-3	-	CASSSNTRGAQYF	TGCGCCAGCAGCTCCAATACCAGGGGTGCGCAGTATTTT
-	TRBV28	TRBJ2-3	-	CASSPTPLTDTQYF	TGTGCCAGCAGTCCCACCCCACTCACAGATACGCAGTATTTT
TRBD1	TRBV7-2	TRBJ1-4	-	CASSAGTGYLKLFF	TGTGCCAGCAGCGCCGGGACAGGGTATTTAAAACTGTTTTTT
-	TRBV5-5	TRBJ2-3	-	CASSLGGGTDTQYF	TGTGCCAGCAGCTTAGGCGGGGGCACAGATACGCAGTATTTT
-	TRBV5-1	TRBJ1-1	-	CASSLVGQEAFF	TGCGCCAGCAGCTTGGTCGGACAGGAAGCTTTCTTT
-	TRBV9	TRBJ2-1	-	CASSVAVGGYNEQFF	TGTGCCAGCAGCGTAGCGGTAGGAGGGTACAATGAGCAGTTCTTC
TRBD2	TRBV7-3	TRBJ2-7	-	CASSRSGGAYEQYF	TGTGCCAGCAGCCGTAGCGGGGGGGCCTACGAGCAGTACTTC
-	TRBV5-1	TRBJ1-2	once	CASSAVGGVDGYTF	TGCGCCAGCAGCGCGGTCGGGGGAGTCGATGGCTACACCTTC
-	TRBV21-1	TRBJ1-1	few	CASSKCLNRALGSDTEAFF	TGTGCCAGCAGCAAGTGTCTAAACAGGGCTTTAGGGTCGGACACTGAAGCTTTCTTT
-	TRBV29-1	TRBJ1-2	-	CSVGEAALDYGYTF	TGCAGCGTCGGGGAGGCAGCTCTCGACTATGGCTACACCTTC
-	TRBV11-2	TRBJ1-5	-	CASSSGRGGNQPQHF	TGTGCCAGCAGCTCGGGGAGGGGTGGCAATCAGCCCCAGCATTTT
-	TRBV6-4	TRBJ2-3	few	CASSPFGGLRVTRPDTQYF	TGTGCCAGCAGCCCCTTTGGGGGCCTTAGAGTCACCCGCCCAGATACGCAGTATTTT
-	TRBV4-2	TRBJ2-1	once	CASSQVTVSSYNEQFF	TGTGCCAGCAGCCAAGTGACAGTTAGCTCCTACAATGAGCAGTTCTTC
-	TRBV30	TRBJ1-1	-	CAWSRETEAFF	TGTGCCTGGAGTCGAGAGACTGAAGCTTTCTTT